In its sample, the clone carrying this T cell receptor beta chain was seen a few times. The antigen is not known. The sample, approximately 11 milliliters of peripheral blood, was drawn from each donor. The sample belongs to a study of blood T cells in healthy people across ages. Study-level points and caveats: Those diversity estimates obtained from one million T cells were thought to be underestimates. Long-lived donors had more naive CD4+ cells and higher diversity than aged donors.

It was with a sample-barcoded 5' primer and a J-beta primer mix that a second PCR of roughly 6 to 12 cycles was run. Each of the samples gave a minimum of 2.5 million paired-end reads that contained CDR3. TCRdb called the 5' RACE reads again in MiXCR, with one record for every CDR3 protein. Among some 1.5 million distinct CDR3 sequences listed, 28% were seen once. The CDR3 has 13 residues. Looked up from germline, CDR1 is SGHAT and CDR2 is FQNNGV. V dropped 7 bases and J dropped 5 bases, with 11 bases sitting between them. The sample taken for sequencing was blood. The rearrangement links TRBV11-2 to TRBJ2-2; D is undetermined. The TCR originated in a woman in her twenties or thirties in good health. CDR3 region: CASTHTETGELFF. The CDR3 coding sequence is TGTGCCAGCACCCATACAGAGACCGGGGAGCTGTTTTTT.